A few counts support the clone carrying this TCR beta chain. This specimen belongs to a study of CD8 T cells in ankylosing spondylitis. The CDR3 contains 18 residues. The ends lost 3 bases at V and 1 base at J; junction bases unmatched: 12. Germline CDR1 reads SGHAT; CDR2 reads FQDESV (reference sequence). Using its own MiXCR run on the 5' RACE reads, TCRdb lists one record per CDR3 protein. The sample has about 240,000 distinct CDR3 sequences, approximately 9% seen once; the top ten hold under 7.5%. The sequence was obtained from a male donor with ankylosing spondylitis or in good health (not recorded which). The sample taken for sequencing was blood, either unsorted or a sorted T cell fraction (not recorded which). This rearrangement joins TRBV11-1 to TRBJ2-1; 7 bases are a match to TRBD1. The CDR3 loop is CASSFVLRADRSYNEQFF. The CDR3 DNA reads TGTGCCAGCAGCTTCGTTCTCCGGGCGGACAGGTCCTACAATGAGCAGTTCTTC.